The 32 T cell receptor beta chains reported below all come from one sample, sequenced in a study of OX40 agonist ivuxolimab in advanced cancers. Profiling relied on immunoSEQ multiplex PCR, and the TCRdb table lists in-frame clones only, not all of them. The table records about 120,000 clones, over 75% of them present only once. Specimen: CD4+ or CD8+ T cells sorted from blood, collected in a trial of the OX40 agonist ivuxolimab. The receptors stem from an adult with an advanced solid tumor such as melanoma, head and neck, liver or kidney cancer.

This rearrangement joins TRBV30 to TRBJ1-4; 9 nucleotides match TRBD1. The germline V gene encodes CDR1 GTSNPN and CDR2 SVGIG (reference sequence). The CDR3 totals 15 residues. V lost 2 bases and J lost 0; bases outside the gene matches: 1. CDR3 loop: CAWSRQGATNEKLFF. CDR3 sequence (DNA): TGTGCCTGGAGTAGACAGGGGGCAACTAATGAAAAACTGTTTTTT.

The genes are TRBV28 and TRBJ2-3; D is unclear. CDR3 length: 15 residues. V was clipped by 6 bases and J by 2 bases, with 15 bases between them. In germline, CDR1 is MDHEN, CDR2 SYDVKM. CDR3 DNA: TGTGCCAGCAGCGCCCTTGGTGAGTCCACAGATACGCAGTATTTT. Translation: CASSALGESTDTQYF.

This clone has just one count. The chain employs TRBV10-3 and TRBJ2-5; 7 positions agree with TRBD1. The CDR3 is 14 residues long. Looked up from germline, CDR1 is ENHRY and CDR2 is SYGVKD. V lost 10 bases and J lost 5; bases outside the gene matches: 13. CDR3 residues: CATQTGVEGETQYF. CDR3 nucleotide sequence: TGTGCCACACAAACAGGGGTCGAAGGGGAGACCCAGTACTTC.

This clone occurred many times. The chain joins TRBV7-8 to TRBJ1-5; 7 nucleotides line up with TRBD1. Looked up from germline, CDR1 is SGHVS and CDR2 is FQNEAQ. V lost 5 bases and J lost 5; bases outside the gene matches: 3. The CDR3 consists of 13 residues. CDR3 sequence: CASSPDRDQPQHF. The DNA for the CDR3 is TGTGCCAGCAGCCCCGACAGGGATCAGCCCCAGCATTTT. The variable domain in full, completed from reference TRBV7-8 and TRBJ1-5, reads GAGVSQSPRYKVAKRGQDVALRCDPISGHVSLFWYQQALGQGPEFLTYFQNEAQLDKSGLPSDRFFAERPEGSVSTLKIQRTQQEDSAVYLCASSPDRDQPQHFGDGTRLSIL.

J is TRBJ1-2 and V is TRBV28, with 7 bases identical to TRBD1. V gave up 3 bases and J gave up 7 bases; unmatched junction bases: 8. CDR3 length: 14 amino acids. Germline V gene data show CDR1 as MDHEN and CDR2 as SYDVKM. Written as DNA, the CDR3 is TGTGCCAGCAGTTTGGATAGACAGGGTCCTGGCTACACCTTC. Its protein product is CASSLDRQGPGYTF.

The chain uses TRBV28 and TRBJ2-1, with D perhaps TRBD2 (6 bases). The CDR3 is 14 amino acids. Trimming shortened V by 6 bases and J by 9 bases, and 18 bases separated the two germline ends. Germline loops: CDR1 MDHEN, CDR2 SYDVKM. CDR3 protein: CASSPGGVVIEQFF. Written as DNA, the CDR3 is TGTGCCAGCAGCCCAGGCGGGGTGGTTATTGAGCAGTTCTTC.

The CDR3 sequence is CASSTYEPNRGRSAPGANVLTF. The CDR3 nucleotides are TGTGCCAGCAGCACATACGAACCGAACAGGGGGCGCAGTGCCCCTGGGGCCAACGTCCTGACTTTC. The chain has TRBV21-1 and TRBJ2-6; the table's D gene call, TRBD1, was not cross checked with the DNA. TRBV21-1 is marked as a pseudogene. CDR3 length: 22 amino acids.

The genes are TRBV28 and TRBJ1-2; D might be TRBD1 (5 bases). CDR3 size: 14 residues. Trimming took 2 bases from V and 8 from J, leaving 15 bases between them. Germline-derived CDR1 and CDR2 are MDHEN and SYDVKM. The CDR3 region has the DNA TGTGCCAGCAGTTTAGGGTCCGGGGGTGGCGGCTACACCTTC. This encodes CASSLGSGGGGYTF.

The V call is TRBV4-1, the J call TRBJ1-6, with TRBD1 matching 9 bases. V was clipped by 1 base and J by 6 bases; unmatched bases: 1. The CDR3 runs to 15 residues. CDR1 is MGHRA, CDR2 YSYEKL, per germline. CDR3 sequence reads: CASSQGQGGNSPLHF. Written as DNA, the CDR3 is TGCGCCAGCAGCCAAGGACAGGGGGGTAATTCACCCCTCCACTTT.

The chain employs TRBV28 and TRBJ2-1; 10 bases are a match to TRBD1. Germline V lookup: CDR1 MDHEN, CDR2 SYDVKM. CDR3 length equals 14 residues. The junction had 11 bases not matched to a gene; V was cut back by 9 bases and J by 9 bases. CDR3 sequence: CASTGTGAFGEQFF. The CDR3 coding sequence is TGTGCCAGTACCGGGACAGGGGCCTTCGGTGAGCAGTTCTTC.

CDR3 sequence (DNA): TGTGCCAGCAGCCAAGGGAACAGGGTGGACAATGAGCAGTTCTTC. Its protein is CASSQGNRVDNEQFF. This rearrangement joins TRBV7-9 to TRBJ2-1, with D possibly TRBD1 on 6 matching bases. Trimming took off 5 bases at V and 5 bases at J, with 16 bases between the two ends. Per the germline V gene, CDR1 is SEHNR and CDR2 is FQNEAQ (reference sequence). CDR3 length: 15 residues.

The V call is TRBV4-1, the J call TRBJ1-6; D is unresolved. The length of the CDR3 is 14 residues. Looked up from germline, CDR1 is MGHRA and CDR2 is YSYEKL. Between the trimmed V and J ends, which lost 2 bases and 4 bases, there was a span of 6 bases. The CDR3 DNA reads TGCGCCAGCAGCCAATCGCGATATAATTCACCCCTCCACTTT. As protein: CASSQSRYNSPLHF.

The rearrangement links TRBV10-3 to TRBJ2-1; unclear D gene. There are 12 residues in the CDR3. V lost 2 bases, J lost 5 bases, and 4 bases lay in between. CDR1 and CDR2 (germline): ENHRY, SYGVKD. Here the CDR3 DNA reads TGTGCCATCAGTGAGACCGACAATGAGCAGTTCTTC. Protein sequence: CAISETDNEQFF.

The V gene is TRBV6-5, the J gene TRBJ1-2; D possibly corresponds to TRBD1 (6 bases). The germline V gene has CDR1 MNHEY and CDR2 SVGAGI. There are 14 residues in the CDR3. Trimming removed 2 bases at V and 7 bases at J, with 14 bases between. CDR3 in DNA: TGTGCCAGCAGTTACCAATCACAGGGAACTGGCTACACCTTC. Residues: CASSYQSQGTGYTF.

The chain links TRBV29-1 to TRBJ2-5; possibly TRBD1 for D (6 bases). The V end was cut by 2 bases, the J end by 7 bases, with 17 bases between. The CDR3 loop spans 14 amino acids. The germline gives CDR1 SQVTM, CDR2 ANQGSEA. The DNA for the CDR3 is TGCAGCGTTGAACGACAGGACCCTGACGGGACCCAGTACTTC. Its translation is CSVERQDPDGTQYF.

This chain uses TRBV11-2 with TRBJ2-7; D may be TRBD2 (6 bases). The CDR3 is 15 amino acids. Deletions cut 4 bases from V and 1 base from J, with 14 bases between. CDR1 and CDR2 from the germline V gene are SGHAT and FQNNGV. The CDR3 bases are TGTGCCAGCAGCTCCCCGGGACTGGGTTCCTACGAGCAGTACTTC. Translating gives CASSSPGLGSYEQYF.

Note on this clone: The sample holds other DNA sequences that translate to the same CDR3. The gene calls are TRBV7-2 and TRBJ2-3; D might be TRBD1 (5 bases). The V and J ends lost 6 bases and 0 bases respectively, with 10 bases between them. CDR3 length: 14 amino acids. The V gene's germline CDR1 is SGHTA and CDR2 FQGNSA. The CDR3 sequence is CASSSGQSTDTQYF. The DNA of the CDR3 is TGTGCCAGCAGTTCCGGACAAAGCACAGATACGCAGTATTTT.

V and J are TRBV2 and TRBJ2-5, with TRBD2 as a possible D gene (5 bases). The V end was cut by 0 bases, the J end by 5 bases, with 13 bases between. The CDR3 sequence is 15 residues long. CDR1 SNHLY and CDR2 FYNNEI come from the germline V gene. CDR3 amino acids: CASSEALSRGETQYF. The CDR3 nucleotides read TGTGCCAGCAGTGAAGCGTTGAGTAGAGGGGAGACCCAGTACTTC.

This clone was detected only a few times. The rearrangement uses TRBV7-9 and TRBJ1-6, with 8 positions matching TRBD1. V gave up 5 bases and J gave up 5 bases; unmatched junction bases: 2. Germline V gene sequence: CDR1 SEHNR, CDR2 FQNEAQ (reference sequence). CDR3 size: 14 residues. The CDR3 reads CASSGQGDNSPLHF. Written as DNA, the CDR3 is TGTGCCAGCAGCGGACAGGGAGATAATTCACCCCTCCACTTT.

The DNA of the CDR3 is TGCGCCAGCAGGGAGAGTGCCGGGAGCCAAGAGACCCAGTACTTC. As protein: CASRESAGSQETQYF. The rearrangement uses TRBV5-1 and TRBJ2-5, with D perhaps TRBD2 (6 bases). The germline gives CDR1 SGHRS, CDR2 YFSETQ. The CDR3 extends over 15 amino acids. Between the trimmed V and J ends, which lost 5 bases and 1 base, there was a span of 15 bases.

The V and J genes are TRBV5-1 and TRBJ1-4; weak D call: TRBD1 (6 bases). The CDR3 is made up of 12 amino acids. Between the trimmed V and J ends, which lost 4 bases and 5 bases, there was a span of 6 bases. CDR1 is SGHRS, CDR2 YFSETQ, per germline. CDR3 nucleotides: TGCGCCAGCAGCAGGGGGAATGAAAAACTGTTTTTT. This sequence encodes CASSRGNEKLFF.

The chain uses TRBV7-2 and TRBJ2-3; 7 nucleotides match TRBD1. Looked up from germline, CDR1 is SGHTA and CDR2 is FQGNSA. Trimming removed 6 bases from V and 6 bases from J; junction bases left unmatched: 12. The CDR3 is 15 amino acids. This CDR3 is CASRFRGGAADTQYF. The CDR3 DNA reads TGTGCCAGCAGGTTTAGAGGGGGCGCAGCGGATACGCAGTATTTT.

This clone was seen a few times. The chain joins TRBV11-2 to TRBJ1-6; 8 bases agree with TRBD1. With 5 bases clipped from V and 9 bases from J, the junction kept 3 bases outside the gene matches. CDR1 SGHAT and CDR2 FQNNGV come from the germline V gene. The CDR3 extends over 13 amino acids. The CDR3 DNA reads TGTGCCAGCAGCCCGGGACAGGCTTCACCCCTCCACTTT. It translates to CASSPGQASPLHF.

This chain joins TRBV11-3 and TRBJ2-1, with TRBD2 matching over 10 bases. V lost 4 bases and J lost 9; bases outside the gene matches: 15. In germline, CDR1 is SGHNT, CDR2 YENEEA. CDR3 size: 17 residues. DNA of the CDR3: TGTGCCAGCAGCTCCGGGGCAGCGGGGGGGCTCGGCGTTGAGCAGTTCTTC. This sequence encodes CASSSGAAGGLGVEQFF.

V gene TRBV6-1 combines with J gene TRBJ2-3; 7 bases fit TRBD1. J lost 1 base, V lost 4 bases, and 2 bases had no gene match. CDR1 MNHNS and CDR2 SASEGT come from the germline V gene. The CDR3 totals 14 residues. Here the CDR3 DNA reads TGTGCCAGCAGTGGACAGGGAGGCACAGATACGCAGTATTTT. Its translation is CASSGQGGTDTQYF.

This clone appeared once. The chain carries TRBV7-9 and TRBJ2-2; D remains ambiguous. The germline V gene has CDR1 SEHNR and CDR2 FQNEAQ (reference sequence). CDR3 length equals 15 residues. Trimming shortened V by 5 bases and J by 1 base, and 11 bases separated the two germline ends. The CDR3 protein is CASSMGSGNTGELFF. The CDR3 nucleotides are TGTGCCAGCAGCATGGGGTCAGGGAACACCGGGGAGCTGTTTTTT.

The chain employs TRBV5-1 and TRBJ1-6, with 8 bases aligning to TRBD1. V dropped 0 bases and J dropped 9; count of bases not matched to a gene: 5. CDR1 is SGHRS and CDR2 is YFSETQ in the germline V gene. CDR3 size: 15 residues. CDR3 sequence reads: CASSLEDRVGSPLHF. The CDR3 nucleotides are TGCGCCAGCAGCTTGGAGGACAGGGTGGGTTCACCCCTCCACTTT.

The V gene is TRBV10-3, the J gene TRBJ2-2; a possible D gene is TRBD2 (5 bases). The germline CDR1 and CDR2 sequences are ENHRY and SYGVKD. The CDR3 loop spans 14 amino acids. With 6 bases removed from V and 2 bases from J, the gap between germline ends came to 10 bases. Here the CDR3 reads CAIRFGENTGELFF. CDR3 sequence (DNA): TGTGCCATCAGGTTCGGGGAAAACACCGGGGAGCTGTTTTTT.

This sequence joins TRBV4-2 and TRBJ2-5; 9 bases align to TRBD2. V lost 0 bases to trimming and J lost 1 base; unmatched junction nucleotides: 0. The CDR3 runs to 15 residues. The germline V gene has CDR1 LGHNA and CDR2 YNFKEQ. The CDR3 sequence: CASSQETSGQETQYF. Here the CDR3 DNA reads TGTGCCAGCAGCCAAGAGACTAGCGGCCAAGAGACCCAGTACTTC.

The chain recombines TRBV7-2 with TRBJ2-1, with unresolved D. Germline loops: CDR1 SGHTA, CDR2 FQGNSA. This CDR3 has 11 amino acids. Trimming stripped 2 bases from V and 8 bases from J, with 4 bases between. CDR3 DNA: TGTGCCAGCAGCTTATTCGATGAGCAGTTCTTC. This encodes CASSLFDEQFF.

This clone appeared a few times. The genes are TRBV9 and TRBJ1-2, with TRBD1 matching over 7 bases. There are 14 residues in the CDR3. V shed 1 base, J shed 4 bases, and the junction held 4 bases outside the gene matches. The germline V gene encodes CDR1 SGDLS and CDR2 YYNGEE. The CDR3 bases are TGTGCCAGCAGCGTAATGACAGGGCTCTATGGCTACACCTTC. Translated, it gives CASSVMTGLYGYTF.

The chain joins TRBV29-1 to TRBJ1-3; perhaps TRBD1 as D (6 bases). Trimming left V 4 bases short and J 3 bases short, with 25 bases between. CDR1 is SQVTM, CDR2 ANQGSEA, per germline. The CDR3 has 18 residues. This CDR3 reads CSVVNKWGQGTGGNTIYF. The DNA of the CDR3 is TGCAGCGTTGTAAACAAGTGGGGCCAGGGGACCGGTGGAAACACCATATATTTT.